A single sample is the source of the 13 T cell receptor beta chains below, sequenced in a study of T-cell reconstitution after alpha-beta-depleted transplantation in children. The authors prepared the TCRbeta library with unique molecular identifiers. TCRdb analysed the PCR reads with MiXCR anew, one entry per CDR3 protein. This sample carries a few hundred thousand distinct CDR3 sequences, over 20% of them seen once, and the ten largest clones take approximately 3.8%. The sample consisted of PBMCs from the stem cell graft donor, taken from the stem cell graft. Receptors originate from a human donor who donated a stem cell graft to a child with acute myeloid leukemia.

The V gene is TRBV5-1, the J gene TRBJ2-5; D ambiguous. Germline V gene sequence: CDR1 SGHRS, CDR2 YFSETQ. The length of the CDR3 is 13 residues. The germline V and J ends were trimmed by 3 bases and 2 bases, with 8 bases remaining between them. The CDR3, as DNA: TGCGCCAGCAGCTCCATCGGTCAAGAGACCCAGTACTTC. It encodes CASSSIGQETQYF.

V usage is TRBV10-3 and J usage is TRBJ2-5; TRBD2 aligns across 7 bases. Germline assignment: CDR1 ENHRY and CDR2 SYGVKD. This CDR3 is 15 amino acids long. The junction had 6 bases not matched to a gene; V was cut back by 0 bases and J by 5 bases. Written as DNA, the CDR3 is TGTGCCATCAGTGAGTCGATGGCGGGAGCGGAGACCCAGTACTTC. This encodes CAISESMAGAETQYF.

This chain connects TRBV28 to TRBJ2-3; a weak D match, TRBD1 (5 bases). V was shortened by 8 bases and J by 1 base, with 16 bases between the two germline ends. The CDR3 has 15 amino acids. Germline V lookup: CDR1 MDHEN, CDR2 SYDVKM. CDR3 DNA: TGTGCCAGCGCCCTTGCAGGGTTCGGCACAGATACGCAGTATTTT. Translated: CASALAGFGTDTQYF.

There are a few counts of this clonotype. V gene TRBV20-1 combines with J gene TRBJ2-2; TRBD2 matches at 11 bases. The CDR3 sequence is 19 residues long. The V segment lost 4 bases and the J segment 2 bases; nucleotides outside the gene matches: 15. Germline V lookup: CDR1 DFQATT, CDR2 SNEGSKA (reference sequence). The CDR3 reads CSAIPVGASGRINTGELFF. CDR3 DNA: TGCAGTGCTATTCCTGTTGGCGCTAGCGGGAGGATTAACACCGGGGAGCTGTTTTTT.

V gene TRBV5-6 combines with J gene TRBJ2-1; TRBD2 matches 13 bases. Germline CDR1 reads SGHDT; CDR2 reads YYEEEE. V trimming: 5 bases; J trimming: 8 bases; junction bases outside the gene matches: 10. This CDR3 is 16 amino acids long. CDR3 coding DNA: TGTGCCAGCAGTTTTTTCGGACTAGCGGGAGCCGATGAGCAGTTCTTC. It is translated as CASSFFGLAGADEQFF.

The rearrangement uses TRBV20-1 and TRBJ2-1; 7 bases line up with TRBD2. Unmatched junction bases numbered 8, after V lost 1 base and J lost 2 bases. CDR1 DFQATT and CDR2 SNEGSKA come from the germline V gene (reference sequence). This CDR3 spans 16 amino acids. CDR3 sequence: CSARVRGRAPYNEQFF. The CDR3 DNA follows: TGCAGTGCTAGAGTACGGGGGAGGGCCCCCTACAATGAGCAGTTCTTC.

The rearrangement links TRBV24-1 to TRBJ2-5; 8 bases fit TRBD1. V lost 2 bases to trimming and J lost 3 bases; unmatched junction nucleotides: 10. In germline, CDR1 is KGHDR, CDR2 SFDVKD. CDR3 length: 17 residues. The CDR3 bases are TGTGCCACCAGTGATTCCGTCGAAACACAGGGGGAAGAGACCCAGTACTTC. It specifies CATSDSVETQGEETQYF.

This clonotype was seen only once. This chain uses TRBV6-1 with TRBJ1-1; D is uncertain. The CDR3 extends over 8 amino acids. The V and J ends lost 8 bases and 10 bases respectively, with 5 bases between them. Germline CDR1 is MNHNS and CDR2 is SASEGT. CDR3 bases: TGTGCCAGCGGCTTAGCTTTCTTT. Encoded protein: CASGLAFF.

The chain has TRBV4-3 and TRBJ2-1, with no clear D. Trimming cost V 2 bases and J 0 bases, with 8 bases left between them. The germline CDR1 and CDR2 sequences are LGHNA and YSLEER. The CDR3 totals 15 residues. The CDR3 is CASSQIPSSYNEQFF. For the CDR3, the DNA is TGCGCCAGCAGCCAAATCCCTAGCTCCTACAATGAGCAGTTCTTC.

This chain links TRBV12-3 or TRBV12-4 with TRBJ2-7, with D perhaps TRBD1 (6 bases). The CDR3 is 14 amino acids. V dropped 5 bases and J dropped 5 bases, with 16 bases sitting between them. This CDR3 reads CASSLSGTHNEQYF. The CDR3 DNA is TGTGCCAGCAGTCTATCCGGGACACACAACGAGCAGTACTTC.

The chain employs TRBV12-3 or TRBV12-4 and TRBJ2-5; D ambiguous. The CDR3 has 11 residues. V was pared by 2 bases and J by 10 bases, with 8 bases between. The CDR3 is CASSLMGNQYF. CDR3 coding DNA: TGTGCCAGCAGTTTAATGGGGAACCAGTACTTC.

V gene TRBV7-7 combines with J gene TRBJ2-5; no definite D call. V was shortened by 3 bases and J by 4 bases, with 6 bases between the two germline ends. CDR1 and CDR2 (germline): SSHAT, FNYEAQ (reference sequence). The CDR3 runs to 12 residues. The CDR3: CASSLNSETQYF. The CDR3, as DNA: TGTGCCAGCAGCTTGAACTCAGAGACCCAGTACTTC. The full variable domain, completed using reference TRBV7-7 and TRBJ2-5, is GAGVSQSPRYKVTKRGQDVTLRCDPISSHATLYWYQQALGQGPEFLTYFNYEAQPDKSGLPSDRFSAERPEGSISTLTIQRTEQRDSAMYRCASSLNSETQYFGPGTRLLVL.

This clonotype was seen more than once but under ten times. CDR3 protein: CASSFSGRSTNEKLFF. The CDR3 nucleotides read TGTGCCAGCAGTTTCTCCGGACGGTCAACTAATGAAAAACTGTTTTTT. The chain employs TRBV28 and TRBJ1-4; no firm D call. Germline-derived CDR1 and CDR2 are MDHEN and SYDVKM. The ends were cut back, 3 bases at V and 0 bases at J, with 11 bases in the middle. The CDR3 loop spans 16 amino acids.